Listed below are T cell receptor beta chains from one sample, sequenced in a study of blood T cell repertoires in COVID-19. Here immunoSEQ multiplex PCR was the method, and the copy in TCRdb shows in-frame clones only, minus some. This sample has 300,000 or so clones; approximately 85% occur once, and the top ten carry around 1.5%. Source material: peripheral blood. The receptors here all came from a woman in her fifties or sixties with acute or convalescent COVID-19. CDR3s include the opening cysteine and the closing phenylalanine or tryptophan. Each record gives: J gene, V gene, clone size, D gene, CDR3 DNA, CDR3 protein. The D gene is left open where the match is weak. Size values are once, few and many counts, or a class for expanded clones, and some rows have none.

J gene: TRBJ1-6
V gene: TRBV5-1
clone size: .
D gene: TRBD1
CDR3 DNA: TGCGCCAGCAGCTTGCCGGACAGGCCTAATTCACCCCTCCACTTT
CDR3 protein: CASSLPDRPNSPLHF

J gene: TRBJ2-7
V gene: TRBV7-2
clone size: .
D gene: TRBD2
CDR3 DNA: TGTGCCAGCAGCTTAGGGGGAGGGAGCCCCTACGAGCAGTACTTC
CDR3 protein: CASSLGGGSPYEQYF

J gene: TRBJ1-4
V gene: TRBV5-1
clone size: .
D gene: TRBD1
CDR3 DNA: TGCGCCAGCAGCTTTCCCGGACAGGGGAATGAAAAACTGTTTTTT
CDR3 protein: CASSFPGQGNEKLFF

J gene: TRBJ2-7
V gene: TRBV7-6
clone size: .
D gene: .
CDR3 DNA: TGTGCCAGCAGCCTACGGAGACAGGCAGCCCTCGAGCAGTACTTC
CDR3 protein: CASSLRRQAALEQYF

J gene: TRBJ2-4
V gene: TRBV28
clone size: few
D gene: .
CDR3 DNA: TGTGCCAGCAGTTTAGAAGGGAGGTACATTCAGTACTTC
CDR3 protein: CASSLEGRYIQYF

J gene: TRBJ1-1
V gene: TRBV19
clone size: few
D gene: .
CDR3 DNA: TGTGCCAGTAGTATAGGGTCAGTCGTTAACACTGAAGCTTTCTTT
CDR3 protein: CASSIGSVVNTEAFF

J gene: TRBJ2-5
V gene: TRBV28
clone size: .
D gene: .
CDR3 DNA: TGTGCCAGCCATCAGGGGCTCCAAGAGACCCAGTACTTC
CDR3 protein: CASHQGLQETQYF

J gene: TRBJ1-1
V gene: TRBV6-6
clone size: .
D gene: TRBD1
CDR3 DNA: TGTGCCGTGCGGGACAGGGGCGACACTGAAGCTTTCTTT
CDR3 protein: CAVRDRGDTEAFF

J gene: TRBJ2-3
V gene: TRBV6-5
clone size: few
D gene: .
CDR3 DNA: TGTGCCAGCACCCGGGGGGATACGCAGTATTTT
CDR3 protein: CASTRGDTQYF

J gene: TRBJ1-6
V gene: TRBV9
clone size: .
D gene: .
CDR3 DNA: TGTGCCAGCAACCCACAGAATTCACCCCTCCACTTT
CDR3 protein: CASNPQNSPLHF

J gene: TRBJ2-3
V gene: TRBV7-3
clone size: .
D gene: TRBD2
CDR3 DNA: TGTGCCAGCAGCCCCAGAGCGGGAGGCACAGATACGCAGTATTTT
CDR3 protein: CASSPRAGGTDTQYF

J gene: TRBJ2-2
V gene: TRBV19
clone size: few
D gene: .
CDR3 DNA: TGTGCCAGTAGTTGGTCCCGGGACACCGGGGAGCTGTTTTTT
CDR3 protein: CASSWSRDTGELFF

J gene: TRBJ2-7
V gene: TRBV5-4
clone size: .
D gene: .
CDR3 DNA: TGTGCCAGCAGCTTGGGGGTTGATAGCGGAGACTACGAGCAGTACTTC
CDR3 protein: CASSLGVDSGDYEQYF

J gene: TRBJ2-7
V gene: TRBV7-2
clone size: .
D gene: TRBD2
CDR3 DNA: TGTGCCAGCAGCTATGGACTAGCGGCCAGCTCCTACGAGCAGTACTTC
CDR3 protein: CASSYGLAASSYEQYF

J gene: TRBJ1-4
V gene: TRBV28
clone size: .
D gene: .
CDR3 DNA: TGTGCCAGCAGTTTGGGAGGGGTAAACGAAAAACTGTTTTTT
CDR3 protein: CASSLGGVNEKLFF

J gene: TRBJ2-2
V gene: TRBV5-5
clone size: .
D gene: TRBD1
CDR3 DNA: TGTGCCAGCAGCCTCTGGACAGGTCTCACCGGGGAGCTGTTTTTT
CDR3 protein: CASSLWTGLTGELFF

J gene: TRBJ1-6
V gene: TRBV18
clone size: .
D gene: TRBD1
CDR3 DNA: TGTGCCAGCTCACCACGGGGACAGGGGCTTTCACCCCTCCACTTT
CDR3 protein: CASSPRGQGLSPLHF

J gene: TRBJ1-6
V gene: TRBV6-1
clone size: .
D gene: TRBD1
CDR3 DNA: TGTGCCAGCAGTGAAGAGGGACAGGGCATTTCACCCCTCCACTTT
CDR3 protein: CASSEEGQGISPLHF

J gene: TRBJ2-7
V gene: TRBV18
clone size: .
D gene: TRBD1
CDR3 DNA: TGTGCCAGCTCACCACAGACAGGGTTCGGGGAGCAGTACTTC
CDR3 protein: CASSPQTGFGEQYF

J gene: TRBJ1-2
V gene: TRBV6-5
clone size: once
D gene: TRBD1
CDR3 DNA: TGTGCCAGCAGCGTGACAGGGCCGATCTATGGCTACACCTTC
CDR3 protein: CASSVTGPIYGYTF

J gene: TRBJ2-7
V gene: TRBV28
clone size: .
D gene: TRBD2
CDR3 DNA: TGTGCCAGCAGTTTTTTCCTGGGACTAGCGGGACCATCCTACGAGCAGTACTTC
CDR3 protein: CASSFFLGLAGPSYEQYF

J gene: TRBJ1-4
V gene: TRBV19
clone size: .
D gene: TRBD1
CDR3 DNA: TGTGCCAGTAGTACAAGACAGGGTTTGGAAAAACTGTTTTTT
CDR3 protein: CASSTRQGLEKLFF

J gene: TRBJ2-1
V gene: TRBV11-2
clone size: .
D gene: TRBD2
CDR3 DNA: TGTGCCAGCAGCCAACTAGCGGGTAGTTACAATGAGCAGTTCTTC
CDR3 protein: CASSQLAGSYNEQFF

J gene: TRBJ2-7
V gene: TRBV5-8
clone size: once
D gene: TRBD2
CDR3 DNA: TGTGCCAGCAGCCGACTAGCGGGAGCTGGGGAGCAGTACTTC
CDR3 protein: CASSRLAGAGEQYF

J gene: TRBJ2-3
V gene: TRBV6-5
clone size: .
D gene: .
CDR3 DNA: TGTGCCAGCGAACTGTCTAGCTCAGATACGCAGTATTTT
CDR3 protein: CASELSSSDTQYF